This T cell receptor (beta chain) is from a study of T cell changes during pregnancy in multiple sclerosis. The repertoire was sequenced with immunoSEQ multiplex PCR; TCRdb's copy has only in-frame clones and lacks some. The table lists over 70,000 clones, approximately 94% of them singletons. The sequence was collected from a female donor with multiple sclerosis, enrolled in a pregnancy study. Sequenced material: peripheral blood, taken in the third trimester of pregnancy.

The CDR3 loop reads CASVGRGIFGTGTDTQYF. CDR3 DNA sequence: TGTGCCAGCGTGGGCAGGGGGATTTTCGGCACAGGCACAGATACGCAGTATTTT. The V call is TRBV19, the J call TRBJ2-3; 7 positions match TRBD1. The germline gives CDR1 LNHDA, CDR2 SQIVND (reference sequence). Trimming at V came to 9 bases and at J to 1 base, leaving 19 bases not matched to a gene. This CDR3 has 18 residues.